This T cell receptor (beta chain) was identified in a study of T cells in localized non-small cell lung cancer. Measured with immunoSEQ multiplex PCR; TCRdb has only the in-frame clones, and not every one. The sample lists 7,300 or so clones, around 45% occurring once. General study results and limits: Across samples, adjacent lung featured a median around 56 of the top 100 tumor clones.

CDR1 is LNHDA, CDR2 SQIVND, per germline (reference sequence). This CDR3 comprises 15 residues. Trimming removed 4 bases at V and 2 bases at J, with 14 bases between. Note on this clone: Its target is not known.

Sequencing was performed on lung tumor tissue, taken before any cancer treatment. The TCR originated in a man between 40 and 70 years old with stage III lung adenocarcinoma. The chain recombines TRBV19 with TRBJ1-2; D is perhaps TRBD1 (6 bases). The CDR3 region is CASSTDKGVNYGYTF. As DNA, the CDR3 is TGTGCCAGTAGTACCGATAAGGGGGTGAACTATGGCTACACCTTC.